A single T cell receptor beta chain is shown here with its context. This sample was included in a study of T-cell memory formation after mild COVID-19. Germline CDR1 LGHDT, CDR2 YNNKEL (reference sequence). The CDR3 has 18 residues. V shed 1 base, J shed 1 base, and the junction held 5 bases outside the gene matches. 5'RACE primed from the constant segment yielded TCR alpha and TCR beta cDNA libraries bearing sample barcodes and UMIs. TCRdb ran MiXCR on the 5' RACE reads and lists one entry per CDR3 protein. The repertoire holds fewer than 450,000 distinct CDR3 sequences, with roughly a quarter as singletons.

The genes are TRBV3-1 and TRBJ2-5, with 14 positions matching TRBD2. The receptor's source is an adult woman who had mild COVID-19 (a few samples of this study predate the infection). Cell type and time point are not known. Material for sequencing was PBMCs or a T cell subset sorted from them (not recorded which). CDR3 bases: TGTGCCAGCAGCCAAGGACTAGCGGGGGGGCTGATCCAAGAGACCCAGTACTTC. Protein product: CASSQGLAGGLIQETQYF.